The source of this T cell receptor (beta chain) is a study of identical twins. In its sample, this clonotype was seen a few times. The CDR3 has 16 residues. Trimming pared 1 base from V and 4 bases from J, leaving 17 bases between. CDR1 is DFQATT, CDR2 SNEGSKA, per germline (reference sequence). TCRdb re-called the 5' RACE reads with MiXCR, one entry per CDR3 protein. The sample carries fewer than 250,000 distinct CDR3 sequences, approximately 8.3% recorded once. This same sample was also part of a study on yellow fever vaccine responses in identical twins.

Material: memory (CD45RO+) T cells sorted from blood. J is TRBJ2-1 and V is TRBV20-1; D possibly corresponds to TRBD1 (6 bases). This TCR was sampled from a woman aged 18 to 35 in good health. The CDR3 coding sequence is TGCAGTGCTAGAGCTGGGCAGGGGCAGCGATACAATGAGCAGTTCTTC. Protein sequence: CSARAGQGQRYNEQFF.